This TCR beta chain was observed in a study of regulatory T cells in long-lasting Graves disease. Study as a whole: Patients with new Graves' disease had used antithyroid drugs below 3 months. Study observations and caveats: Blood alone, not thyroid tissue, was studied.

In building TCR beta libraries, iRepertoire HTBI primers were used together with Arm-PCR of CDR3 regions. TCRdb re-called the multiplex PCR reads with MiXCR, one entry per CDR3 protein. Of 550,000 to 650,000 distinct CDR3 sequences listed, 15% to 20% are singletons. After removal of 5 bases from V and 2 bases from J, the junction contained 10 bases not matched to a gene. The germline V gene has CDR1 SGHNT and CDR2 YENEEA. The CDR3 runs 17 residues. Time point indicated: newly diagnosed GD, antithyroid drugs for less than 3 months. PBMC-derived RNA was used for the TCR library. As concerns this clonotype: Antigen specificity is unknown.

These data are also associated with another study on T cells in Graves' hyperthyroidism and ophthalmopathy. From that paper: Patients were aged 18 to 65, had disease duration under 2 months, and had newly diagnosed hyperthyroidism. An initial round of RT-PCR targeting the TCR CDR3 relied on the HTBI primer set.

V is TRBV11-3 and J is TRBJ2-1; TRBD2 matches 9 bases. The source is a man between 18 and 29 years old with Graves disease. The specimen comprised peripheral blood mononuclear cells (PBMCs), sampled at new diagnosis, from a patient treated with antithyroid drugs. The CDR3 loop reads CASSRVLAGSTYNEQFF. CDR3 DNA sequence: TGTGCCAGCAGCCGCGTACTAGCGGGCTCTACCTACAATGAGCAGTTCTTC.